These T cell receptor beta chains were read from a single sample in a study of graft-versus-host responses after intestinal transplantation. The data were produced by immunoSEQ multiplex PCR, yet TCRdb's version contains in-frame clones alone and is incomplete. This table holds some 140,000 clones, more than 80% found once. Their antigens are not known. The material was unstimulated CD4+ T cells sorted from spleen or lymph node cells, obtained before intestinal transplant. These receptors all stem from a human donor who received an intestinal transplant. Both conserved end residues are part of each CDR3.

v_call	j_call	cdr3_aa
TRBV19	TRBJ1-2	CASSISGGGNYGYTF
TRBV5-6	TRBJ2-7	CASSLRRAVVEQYF
TRBV30	TRBJ1-2	CAWSRQGAEGYTF
TRBV14	TRBJ1-1	CASSREAGWATEAFF
TRBV7-3	TRBJ2-2	CASSSGDSSAGELFF
TRBV4-1	TRBJ2-2	CASSQVENTGELFF
TRBV20-1	TRBJ2-7	CSASKLYEQYF
TRBV5-5	TRBJ2-7	CASSLGGTTYEQYF
TRBV5-1	TRBJ1-1	CASSMGQGARMNTEAFF
TRBV7-6	TRBJ1-1	CASSSNRQGSAFF
TRBV28	TRBJ2-1	CASSLGSLGQFF
TRBV5-1	TRBJ2-2	CASSPTGTGNTGELFF
TRBV5-1	TRBJ2-5	CASRSRGQETQYF
TRBV19	TRBJ2-6	CASTKAGAGANVLTF
TRBV7-9	TRBJ1-3	CASSLRDGGNTIYF
TRBV20-1	TRBJ2-7	CSARANEQYF
TRBV15	TRBJ2-7	CATSRVAGGRYEQYF
TRBV5-1	TRBJ1-4	CASSLIPRAEKLFF
TRBV25-1	TRBJ2-1	CASSESQPYNEQFF
TRBV6-6	TRBJ1-4	CASSRGGGDEKLFF
TRBV19	TRBJ2-3	CASSIKRGDTQYF
TRBV2	TRBJ1-5	CASSVTGSNQPQHF
TRBV6-1	TRBJ1-6	CASSESGGGNSPLHF
TRBV7-7	TRBJ2-3	CASSLSIRHADTQYF
TRBV9	TRBJ2-7	CASSVGLASSYEQYF
TRBV9	TRBJ2-5	CASSSLPGGVETQYF
TRBV11-2	TRBJ2-7	CASSLTVGTYEQYF
TRBV9	TRBJ1-1	CASSVSRSTEAFF
TRBV19	TRBJ1-4	CASRNHGQGTNEKLFF
TRBV2	TRBJ2-1	CASSALAYNEQFF
TRBV5-1	TRBJ2-5	CASSLGLGQTQYF
TRBV5-4	TRBJ1-2	CASSVQGATGYTF
TRBV6-1	TRBJ1-3	CASSEEFGNTIYF